This entry concerns a single T cell receptor (beta chain). The PCR had 60 Vbeta and 13 Jbeta primers. The method was immunoSEQ multiplex PCR; TCRdb's version includes in-frame clones alone and lacks a portion of them. The sample lists 98,000 or so clones, about 83% occurring once. This CDR3 contains 15 residues. The germline V gene encodes CDR1 SGHNT and CDR2 YYREEE (reference sequence). V gave up 3 bases and J gave up 4 bases; unmatched junction bases: 5. These data belong to a study of cytomegalovirus exposure and HLA in healthy donors. This sequence joins TRBV5-4 and TRBJ2-2; TRBD1 aligns across 8 bases. The sequencing input was PBMCs. The sequence came from a man in his sixties in good health and CMV-seropositive. CDR3 bases: TGTGCCAGCAGCTGGCGACAGGGGTCCACCGGGGAGCTGTTTTTT. Protein sequence: CASSWRQGSTGELFF.